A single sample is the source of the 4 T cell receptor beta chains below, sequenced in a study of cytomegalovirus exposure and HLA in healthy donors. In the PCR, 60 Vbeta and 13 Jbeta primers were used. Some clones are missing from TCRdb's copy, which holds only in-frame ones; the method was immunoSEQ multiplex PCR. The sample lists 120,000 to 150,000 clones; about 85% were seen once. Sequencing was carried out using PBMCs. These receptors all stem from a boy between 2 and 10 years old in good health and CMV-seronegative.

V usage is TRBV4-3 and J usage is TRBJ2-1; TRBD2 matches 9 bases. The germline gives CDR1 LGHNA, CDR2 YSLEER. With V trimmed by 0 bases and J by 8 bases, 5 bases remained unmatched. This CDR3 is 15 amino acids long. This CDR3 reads CASSQDGTSNDEQFF. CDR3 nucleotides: TGCGCCAGCAGCCAAGACGGGACTAGCAACGATGAGCAGTTCTTC.

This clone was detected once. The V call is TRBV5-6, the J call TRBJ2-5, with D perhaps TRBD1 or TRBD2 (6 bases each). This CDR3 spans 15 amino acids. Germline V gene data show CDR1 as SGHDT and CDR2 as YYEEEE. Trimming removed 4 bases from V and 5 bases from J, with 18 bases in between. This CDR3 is CASSMGAWGRETQYF. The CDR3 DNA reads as TGTGCCAGCAGCATGGGGGCGTGGGGGAGGGAGACCCAGTACTTC.

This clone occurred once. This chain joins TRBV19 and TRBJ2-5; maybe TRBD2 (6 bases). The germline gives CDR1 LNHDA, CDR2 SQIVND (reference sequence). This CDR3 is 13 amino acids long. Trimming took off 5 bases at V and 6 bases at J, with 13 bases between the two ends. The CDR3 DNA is TGTGCCAGTAGTGACGGGGGTGCGAAGACCCAGTACTTC. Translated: CASSDGGAKTQYF.

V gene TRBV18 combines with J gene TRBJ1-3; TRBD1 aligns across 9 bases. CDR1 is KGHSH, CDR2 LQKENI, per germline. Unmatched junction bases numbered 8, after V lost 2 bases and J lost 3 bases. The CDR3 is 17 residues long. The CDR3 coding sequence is TGTGCCAGCTCACCAGTGGGACAGGGTGTTTTTGGAAACACCATATATTTT. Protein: CASSPVGQGVFGNTIYF.